A single sample gave rise to the 25 T cell receptor beta chains below, sequenced in a study of post-analysis software for immune sequencing data (dated by TCRdb to the mid-2010s). What the work shows at the level of the full study, not this receptor alone: About 5 TRBV segments, including TRBV5-6, TRBV5-1 and TRBV20-1, were significantly more frequent in patients than controls.

The library was built by means of PCR. The listed sequencing device is Illumina HiSeq 2500. To reduce PCR and sequencing biases, unique molecular identifiers were built into the TCR beta cDNA libraries. TCRdb redid the processing of the public reads, applying fastp at Q25 and MiXCR, and retained in-frame beta chains. Rows are unified per CDR3 protein, each entry keeping the most common DNA and genes. This sample has roughly 800,000 distinct CDR3 sequences in its table, and 25% to 30% of those were observed once. The biggest ten clones account for more than 0.45% of the sample. These receptors have no known antigen. The sequenced sample consisted of blood. These receptors were collected from a girl aged 10 to 17 with multiple sclerosis.

The J gene is TRBJ2-5, the V gene TRBV5-1, with TRBD1 matching over 9 bases. CDR3 length: 16 residues. V lost 0 bases and J lost 2; bases outside the gene matches: 5. From germline, CDR1 is SGHRS and CDR2 YFSETQ. DNA for the CDR3: TGCGCCAGCAGCTTGGGGGACAGGGAGACGCAAGAGACCCAGTACTTC. Amino acids: CASSLGDRETQETQYF.

The chain joins TRBV3-1 to TRBJ2-1, with 11 bases that match TRBD1. The trim removed 4 bases at V and 10 bases at J, leaving 9 bases unmatched. CDR3 length: 15 amino acids. Germline V gene lookup returns CDR1 LGHDT and CDR2 YNNKEL (reference sequence). CDR3 protein: CASSRRTGGSAEQFF. CDR3 nucleotide sequence: TGTGCCAGCAGCCGAAGGACAGGGGGCTCTGCCGAGCAGTTCTTC.

This clonotype occurred a few times. The chain has TRBV7-8 and TRBJ1-4; 7 bases line up with TRBD1. The trim removed 0 bases at V and 7 bases at J, leaving 5 bases unmatched. Germline V gives CDR1 SGHVS, CDR2 FQNEAQ. The CDR3 runs to 15 residues. The CDR3 spells CASSLATGDGEKLFF. The CDR3 nucleotides are TGTGCCAGCAGCTTAGCTACAGGGGACGGTGAAAAACTGTTTTTT. Supplemented by reference TRBV7-8 and TRBJ1-4, the full variable domain reads GAGVSQSPRYKVAKRGQDVALRCDPISGHVSLFWYQQALGQGPEFLTYFQNEAQLDKSGLPSDRFFAERPEGSVSTLKIQRTQQEDSAVYLCASSLATGDGEKLFFGSGTQLSVL.

The table lists this clonotype with many counts. The genes are TRBV29-1 and TRBJ2-7; possibly TRBD2 for D (6 bases). V lost 2 bases to trimming and J lost 3 bases, with 14 bases between them. CDR1 SQVTM and CDR2 ANQGSEA come from the germline V gene. The CDR3 has 14 residues. The CDR3: CSVESREVDYEQYF. CDR3 bases: TGCAGCGTTGAATCCAGGGAGGTTGACTACGAGCAGTACTTC.

The rearrangement links TRBV7-6 to TRBJ2-6; possible D gene TRBD2, 6 bases. The CDR3 loop spans 19 amino acids. Germline V gene data show CDR1 as SGHVS and CDR2 as FNYEAQ. V lost 7 bases, J lost 0 bases, and 22 bases lay in between. This CDR3 reads CASTSPPGGEVSGANVLTF. CDR3 bases: TGTGCCAGCACCTCCCCCCCAGGTGGGGAGGTCTCTGGGGCCAACGTCCTGACTTTC.

This clonotype showed up just a few times. The V gene is TRBV4-1, the J gene TRBJ1-2; D gene ambiguous. Germline CDR1 reads MGHRA; CDR2 reads YSYEKL. The CDR3 has 16 amino acids. V was clipped by 2 bases and J by 8 bases, with 21 bases between them. This CDR3 is CASSQIPADNIRGYTF. CDR3 sequence (DNA): TGCGCCAGCAGCCAAATCCCGGCAGACAATATACGGGGCTACACCTTC.

This rearrangement joins TRBV11-2 to TRBJ2-3; possibly TRBD2 for D (5 bases). The CDR3 contains 13 residues. The germline CDR1 and CDR2 sequences are SGHAT and FQNNGV. V was trimmed by 3 bases and J by 2 bases, leaving 6 bases between them. In nucleotides, the CDR3 is TGTGCCAGCAGCTTCCTAGCCACAGATACGCAGTATTTT. Amino acid sequence: CASSFLATDTQYF.

The J gene is TRBJ1-4, the V gene TRBV15; no clear D gene. Germline V gene lookup returns CDR1 LNHNV and CDR2 YYDKDF (reference sequence). The CDR3 covers 17 residues. V was cut by 0 bases and J by 8 bases, with 19 bases left in between. The CDR3 reads CATSREGSGFFREKLFF. CDR3 bases: TGTGCCACCAGCAGAGAGGGTTCGGGATTCTTTCGGGAAAAACTGTTTTTT. The entire variable domain, with the rest obtained from reference TRBV15 and TRBJ1-4, is as follows: DAMVIQNPRYQVTQFGKPVTLSCSQTLNHNVMYWYQQKSSQAPKLLFHYYDKDFNNEADTPDNFQSRRPNTSFCFLDIRSPGLGDTAMYLCATSREGSGFFREKLFFGSGTQLSVL.

The rearrangement links TRBV20-1 to TRBJ2-1; TRBD2 matches at 10 bases. CDR3 length: 15 amino acids. J lost 6 bases, V lost 3 bases, and 8 bases had no gene match. Germline V gene data show CDR1 as DFQATT and CDR2 as SNEGSKA (reference sequence). The CDR3 DNA sequence: TGCAGTGCTAGTAGGACGTCTAGCGGGAGCAATGAGCAGTTCTTC. Protein: CSASRTSSGSNEQFF.

This chain connects TRBV6-6 to TRBJ1-2, with no clear D. Trimming removed 2 bases from V and 3 bases from J, with 13 bases in between. From germline, CDR1 is MNHNY and CDR2 SVGAGI (reference sequence). The CDR3 is 15 amino acids. CDR3: CASSYVPESDYGYTF. CDR3 nucleotide sequence: TGTGCCAGCAGTTACGTTCCAGAGTCAGACTATGGCTACACCTTC.

This clonotype was observed a few times. The chain recombines TRBV10-2 with TRBJ2-1; D gene uncertain. Germline V gene data show CDR1 as WSHSY and CDR2 as SAAADI. The CDR3 totals 14 residues. The germline V and J ends were trimmed by 6 bases and 8 bases, with 17 bases remaining between them. The CDR3 spells CASSPVSRADEQFF. Written as DNA, the CDR3 is TGCGCCAGCAGCCCGGTCTCTAGGGCCGATGAGCAGTTCTTC.

This clonotype has at least ten counts. The genes are TRBV20-1 and TRBJ2-5; 11 nucleotides line up with TRBD2. This CDR3 comprises 15 residues. Germline CDR1 DFQATT, CDR2 SNEGSKA (reference sequence). The V segment lost 5 bases and the J segment 3 bases; nucleotides outside the gene matches: 8. In DNA form, the CDR3 reads TGCAGTGCTTTCATAGCGGGAGGGCCTAAAGAGACCCAGTACTTC. Its protein product is CSAFIAGGPKETQYF.

This chain connects TRBV6-1 to TRBJ1-2; 9 nucleotides align to TRBD1. With V trimmed by 7 bases and J by 8 bases, 14 bases remained unmatched. Germline assignment: CDR1 MNHNS and CDR2 SASEGT. The CDR3 consists of 15 residues. Here the CDR3 reads CASINLRDRVGGYTF. CDR3 DNA: TGTGCCAGCATTAACCTCCGGGACAGGGTAGGCGGCTACACCTTC.

The gene calls are TRBV9 and TRBJ2-1; D is ambiguous. CDR1 is SGDLS and CDR2 is YYNGEE in the germline V gene. The CDR3 is 15 amino acids. Trimming pared 3 bases from V and 0 bases from J, leaving 10 bases between. Here the CDR3 reads CASSDLRVSYNEQFF. DNA for the CDR3: TGTGCCAGCAGCGACCTAAGGGTCTCCTACAATGAGCAGTTCTTC.

This clonotype turned up a few times. This chain uses TRBV6-2 or TRBV6-3 with TRBJ2-5, with 7 nucleotides matching TRBD2. The germline CDR1 and CDR2 sequences are MNHEY and SVGEGT. The CDR3 contains 14 residues. The ends lost 6 bases at V and 5 bases at J; junction bases unmatched: 9. The CDR3 region has the DNA TGTGCCAGCAGCCGGGACTATGCGGTGGAGACCCAGTACTTC. The encoded protein is CASSRDYAVETQYF.

For the CDR3, the DNA is TGTGCCAGCAGTGAAGCCCAACGAACAGATACGCAGTATTTT. Protein: CASSEAQRTDTQYF. This chain joins TRBV6-1 and TRBJ2-3; D not certain. The germline V gene encodes CDR1 MNHNS and CDR2 SASEGT. This CDR3 contains 14 residues. V was pared by 0 bases and J by 3 bases, with 7 bases between.

The chain combines TRBV7-9 with TRBJ2-1, with TRBD1 matching 10 bases. The CDR3 length is 17 residues. The V gene end was trimmed by 0 bases and the J gene end by 4 bases; junction bases not matched to a gene: 6. CDR1 and CDR2 (germline): SEHNR, FQNEAQ (reference sequence). CDR3: CASSLARGTGDYNEQFF. The CDR3 nucleotides read TGTGCCAGCAGCTTAGCTAGGGGGACAGGGGATTACAATGAGCAGTTCTTC.

This chain joins TRBV6-6 and TRBJ2-5; TRBD1 matches at 9 bases. The CDR3 contains 17 residues. Germline values: CDR1 MNHNY, CDR2 SVGAGI (reference sequence). The junction had 12 bases not matched to a gene; V was cut back by 1 base and J by 6 bases. The CDR3 here is CASSYYLGGTGSQTQYF. CDR3 nucleotides: TGTGCCAGCAGTTACTACCTAGGGGGGACAGGGTCACAGACCCAGTACTTC.

This clonotype was seen only a few times. This chain uses TRBV20-1 with TRBJ2-7; TRBD2 matches 8 bases. V was pared by 6 bases and J by 1 base, with 8 bases of the junction left unmatched. In germline, CDR1 is DFQATT, CDR2 SNEGSKA (reference sequence). The CDR3 is 14 amino acids. The CDR3 here is CSAGSTSASYEQYF. The CDR3 coding sequence is TGCAGTGCCGGCTCGACTAGCGCTTCCTACGAGCAGTACTTC.

The chain carries TRBV20-1 and TRBJ2-3; D possibly corresponds to TRBD2 (6 bases). V was shortened by 5 bases and J by 1 base, with 13 bases between the two germline ends. Germline CDR1 and CDR2: DFQATT and SNEGSKA (reference sequence). The CDR3 has 14 residues. CDR3 in DNA: TGCAGTGCTTGTCCCCGCGGGGGCACAGATACGCAGTATTTT. Encoded protein: CSACPRGGTDTQYF.

The chain is built from TRBV27 and TRBJ1-5; TRBD1 matches at 7 bases. The CDR3 is 14 amino acids. V trimming: 6 bases; J trimming: 3 bases; junction bases outside the gene matches: 5. The germline CDR1 and CDR2 sequences are MNHEY and SMNVEV (reference sequence). CDR3 protein: CASRGGQNNQPQHF. The CDR3, as DNA: TGTGCCAGCAGGGGGGGACAGAACAATCAGCCCCAGCATTTT.

This clonotype was observed a few times. This chain uses TRBV20-1 with TRBJ2-1; tentatively, D is TRBD1 (6 bases). Per the germline V gene, CDR1 is DFQATT and CDR2 is SNEGSKA (reference sequence). This CDR3 spans 12 amino acids. V lost 3 bases, J lost 7 bases, and 10 bases lay in between. The DNA for the CDR3 is TGCAGTGCTAGTCGCAGGGGAAATGAGCAGTTCTTC. Translating gives CSASRRGNEQFF.

Comment on this clonotype: Its ends do not fully match the called genes, so a read error is possible. The genes are TRBV2 and TRBJ2-5; a weak D match, TRBD2 (7 bases). This CDR3 is built from 13 residues. Germline CDR1 is SNHLY and CDR2 is FYNNEI. In DNA form, the CDR3 reads TGTGCCGGCAGTGAAGGGAGGGGGGAGACCCAGTACTTC. Amino acids: CAGSEGRGETQYF.

This chain connects TRBV2 to TRBJ1-2; D is possibly TRBD1 (5 bases). The CDR3 sequence is 14 residues long. The ends were cut back, 7 bases at V and 6 bases at J, with 18 bases in the middle. CDR1 and CDR2 from the germline V gene are SNHLY and FYNNEI. CDR3 bases: TGTGCCAGCATGAAGGGCGGGGCAGGGAATGGCTACACCTTC. This encodes CASMKGGAGNGYTF.

The V and J genes are TRBV19 and TRBJ2-5, with D possibly TRBD1 on 6 matching bases. The DNA end favors TRBJ2-7, so the J call may be wrong. The CDR3 has 14 residues. The germline V gene has CDR1 LNHDA and CDR2 SQIVND (reference sequence). The CDR3: CASKTGTSSYEQYF. CDR3 DNA: TGTGCCAGTAAGACCGGGACAAGCTCCTACGAGCAGTACTTC.